The T cell receptor beta chain under discussion was sequenced for a study of shared clonotypes between healthy human individuals. Findings and caveats of the study: Only a few donors were included, so the genetic and exposure-history diversity represented was limited.

Assay execution proceeded at the deep level. Clones were sequenced by immunoSEQ multiplex PCR, and TCRdb holds only the in-frame ones, with some missing. Of fewer than 600,000 clones in the sample, roughly 79% were seen once. This clone was recorded only once. Its antigen is currently unknown. The CDR3 covers 16 residues. CDR1 LNHDA and CDR2 SQIVND come from the germline V gene (reference sequence). V was clipped by 7 bases and J by 4 bases; unmatched bases: 9. The source is a middle-aged woman in good health. Some clones in this sample may be carry-over from other donors' samples. Material for sequencing was PBMCs. V gene TRBV19 combines with J gene TRBJ2-3; 12 positions agree with TRBD2. Here the CDR3 reads CASTARLAGVADTQYF. Here the CDR3 DNA reads TGTGCCAGTACTGCGCGACTAGCGGGAGTTGCAGATACGCAGTATTTT.